This passage covers 7 T cell receptor beta chains from one sample sequenced in a study of T cells in Graves' hyperthyroidism and ophthalmopathy. TCR beta CDR3 sequences were amplified from RNA transcripts. TCR CDR3 underwent first-round RT-PCR with the HTBI primer set. TCRdb independently ran MiXCR on the multiplex PCR reads; one entry per CDR3 protein. This table holds hundreds of thousands of distinct CDR3 sequences, approximately 15% found once. Sequenced: blood. These receptor sequences come from a woman younger than 35 with Graves' hyperthyroidism.

This clonotype was counted ten times or more. The J gene is TRBJ2-1, the V gene TRBV7-3; D may be TRBD1 or TRBD2 (5 bases each). Trimming removed 0 bases at V and 1 base at J, with 10 bases between. The germline gives CDR1 SGHTA, CDR2 FQGTGA. The CDR3 has 16 amino acids. The CDR3 nucleotides are TGTGCCAGCAGCTTAACGAGGGGCGGGTCCTACAATGAGCAGTTCTTC. It codes for CASSLTRGGSYNEQFF.

This clonotype was detected many times. The rearrangement joins TRBV3-1 to TRBJ2-7, with 7 bases identical to TRBD2. Germline trimming cut 0 bases from V and 2 bases from J; bases unmatched to any gene: 7. Germline lookup yields CDR1 LGHDT and CDR2 YNNKEL (reference sequence). The CDR3 loop spans 16 amino acids. The CDR3 loop reads CASSQDRLAIPYEQYF. The CDR3, as DNA: TGTGCCAGCAGCCAAGATCGACTAGCTATTCCCTACGAGCAGTACTTC.

This clonotype was seen many times. The chain couples TRBV28 to TRBJ2-5; the D gene is possibly TRBD2 (5 bases). Germline V gene data show CDR1 as MDHEN and CDR2 as SYDVKM. V lost 1 base to trimming and J lost 2 bases, with 8 bases between them. CDR3 length equals 14 residues. The CDR3 DNA is TGTGCCAGCAGTTTATTAGCGACTCAAGAGACCCAGTACTTC. Its translation: CASSLLATQETQYF.

This clonotype was observed many times. The chain has TRBV20-1 and TRBJ1-6; the D is unclear. V was pared by 4 bases and J by 7 bases, with 11 bases between. From germline, CDR1 is DFQATT and CDR2 SNEGSKA (reference sequence). This CDR3 is 13 amino acids long. The CDR3 spells CSATARGNSPLHF. The CDR3 nucleotides read TGCAGTGCTACCGCGCGCGGGAATTCACCCCTCCACTTT.

A few counts support this clonotype. The J gene is TRBJ1-1, the V gene TRBV7-9, with 8 bases identical to TRBD1. V was pared by 8 bases and J by 3 bases, with 11 bases of the junction left unmatched. This CDR3 has 15 residues. Looked up from germline, CDR1 is SEHNR and CDR2 is FQNEAQ (reference sequence). DNA for the CDR3: TGTGCCAGCTTATCCCAGGGGGCGACGTACACTGAAGCTTTCTTT. This sequence encodes CASLSQGATYTEAFF.

This clonotype showed up just a few times. This chain links TRBV24-1 with TRBJ1-2; unclear D gene. The CDR3 loop spans 14 amino acids. Trimming cost V 10 bases and J 2 bases, with 16 bases left between them. Germline CDR1 and CDR2: KGHDR and SFDVKD. CDR3: CATSFPGLNYGYTF. The DNA of the CDR3 is TGTGCCACTTCATTCCCAGGTCTCAACTATGGCTACACCTTC.

This clonotype has just a few counts. The V and J genes are TRBV10-3 and TRBJ2-5, with D unresolved. The CDR3 runs 15 residues. V was cut by 3 bases and J by 9 bases, with 20 bases left in between. The germline V gene has CDR1 ENHRY and CDR2 SYGVKD. This CDR3 is CAISDGLGRSAAQYF. In DNA, the CDR3 is TGTGCCATCAGTGATGGCTTGGGTAGGAGCGCGGCCCAGTACTTC.